The 15 T cell receptor beta chains below were found in one sample sequenced in a study of T cells in tumors after PD-1 blockade. The method was immunoSEQ multiplex PCR; TCRdb's version includes in-frame clones alone and lacks a portion of them. The table includes some 43,000 clones, 81% detected once. This sample comprised PBMCs, obtained before anti-PD-1 treatment. Source of these receptors: a human donor with basal cell carcinoma.

This clone was detected only a few times. V is TRBV6-4 and J is TRBJ2-2; 7 bases match TRBD2. Germline loops: CDR1 MRHNA, CDR2 SNTAGT. The CDR3 contains 16 residues. The V segment lost 0 bases and the J segment 2 bases; nucleotides outside the gene matches: 3. The CDR3 DNA reads as TGTGCCAGCAGTGACTCGGGGGGGATCAACACCGGGGAGCTGTTTTTT. Its protein product is CASSDSGGINTGELFF.

The V and J genes are TRBV29-1 and TRBJ2-1; 10 bases are a match to TRBD1. Trimming removed 6 bases from V and 1 base from J; junction bases left unmatched: 6. CDR3 length equals 15 residues. Germline assignment: CDR1 SQVTM and CDR2 ANQGSEA. The CDR3 DNA sequence: TGCAGCGTCCGACAGGGGGCGGGATCCTACAATGAGCAGTTCTTC. This encodes CSVRQGAGSYNEQFF.

This clone was recorded only once. The chain uses TRBV21-1 and TRBJ2-5; the table names TRBD1, a call not compared with the DNA. TRBV21-1 is a known pseudogene. This CDR3 spans 16 amino acids. The CDR3 loop is CASSNACGRGRETQYF. The CDR3 nucleotides are TGTGCCAGCAGCAATGCCTGTGGCAGGGGTAGGGAGACCCAGTACTTC.

J is TRBJ1-1 and V is TRBV30, with no clear D. Trimming cost V 3 bases and J 4 bases, with 12 bases left between them. From germline, CDR1 is GTSNPN and CDR2 SVGIG (reference sequence). The CDR3 has 13 residues. Written as DNA, the CDR3 is TGTGCCTGGAGCCCGTCGGTGAGCACTGAAGCTTTCTTT. Its translation is CAWSPSVSTEAFF.

The table lists this clone with a few counts. The chain links TRBV30 to TRBJ2-7, with D possibly TRBD1 on 5 matching bases. Trimming took 3 bases from V and 0 from J, leaving 6 bases between them. CDR1 and CDR2 (germline): GTSNPN, SVGIG (reference sequence). The CDR3 covers 12 residues. This chain's CDR3 is CAWRGLSYEQYF. The CDR3 coding sequence is TGTGCCTGGAGGGGGCTCTCCTACGAGCAGTACTTC.

This chain joins TRBV6-4 and TRBJ1-1, with D unresolved. The V and J ends lost 6 bases and 1 base respectively, with 18 bases between them. The CDR3 is made up of 16 amino acids. In germline, CDR1 is MRHNA, CDR2 SNTAGT. The CDR3 is CASSLKSDGRNTEAFF. In nucleotides, the CDR3 is TGTGCCAGCAGCCTCAAGTCTGACGGTCGGAACACTGAAGCTTTCTTT.

The genes are TRBV28 and TRBJ1-4; a possible D gene is TRBD1 (6 bases). This CDR3 has 16 amino acids. Trimming removed 7 bases at V and 4 bases at J, with 19 bases between. Germline lookup yields CDR1 MDHEN and CDR2 SYDVKM. The CDR3 DNA reads TGTGCCAGCACTTCGTCAGTAACAGGGTTTAATGAAAAACTGTTTTTT. Protein product: CASTSSVTGFNEKLFF.

The V gene is TRBV7-8, the J gene TRBJ2-1; 8 bases are a match to TRBD2. The CDR3 length is 15 residues. Per the germline V gene, CDR1 is SGHVS and CDR2 is FQNEAQ. V shed 4 bases and J 8 bases; nucleotides not matched to a gene: 10. The CDR3 region is CASSSLPGGRYEQFF. The CDR3 nucleotides are TGTGCCAGCAGCTCCCTCCCGGGGGGGCGATATGAGCAGTTCTTC.

The gene calls are TRBV5-4 and TRBJ2-7; 10 positions agree with TRBD1. Trimming at V came to 2 bases and at J to 5 bases, leaving 1 base not matched to a gene. The CDR3 extends over 13 amino acids. Germline V gene lookup returns CDR1 SGHNT and CDR2 YYREEE (reference sequence). CDR3 protein: CASSFGTGDEQYF. CDR3 bases: TGTGCCAGCAGCTTCGGGACAGGGGACGAGCAGTACTTC.

The rearrangement uses TRBV20-1 and TRBJ2-5; no clear D. Germline loops: CDR1 DFQATT, CDR2 SNEGSKA (reference sequence). Trimming cost V 1 base and J 9 bases, with 9 bases left between them. The CDR3 contains 11 residues. This CDR3 is CSARANLAQYF. DNA of the CDR3: TGCAGTGCTAGAGCCAATCTGGCCCAGTACTTC.

This clone was seen only a few times. The chain employs TRBV28 and TRBJ1-4, with D perhaps matching TRBD1 (6 bases). Trimming shortened V by 5 bases and J by 6 bases, and 25 bases separated the two germline ends. CDR1 MDHEN and CDR2 SYDVKM come from the germline V gene. The CDR3 sequence is 18 residues long. CDR3 sequence (DNA): TGTGCCAGCAGTCACAACTCATACCTCCCAGGGGCGGATGAAAAACTGTTTTTT. Its translation: CASSHNSYLPGADEKLFF.

The rearrangement uses TRBV7-6 and TRBJ2-3; 9 positions match TRBD1. In germline, CDR1 is SGHVS, CDR2 FNYEAQ. This CDR3 has 16 amino acids. V lost 5 bases and J lost 0; bases outside the gene matches: 6. CDR3 sequence: CASSIRTGASTDTQYF. CDR3 nucleotides: TGTGCCAGCAGCATACGGACAGGGGCTAGCACAGATACGCAGTATTTT.

This chain links TRBV7-9 with TRBJ1-2, with 7 bases matching TRBD1. The CDR3 has 18 amino acids. With V trimmed by 4 bases and J by 0 bases, 14 bases remained unmatched. CDR1 and CDR2 from the germline V gene are SEHNR and FQNEAQ (reference sequence). This chain's CDR3 is CASSSPRIDRATNYGYTF. DNA of the CDR3: TGTGCCAGCAGCTCCCCTCGTATAGACAGGGCCACTAACTATGGCTACACCTTC. The full variable domain, its missing parts supplied by reference TRBV7-9 and TRBJ1-2, is DTGVSQNPRHKITKRGQNVTFRCDPISEHNRLYWYRQTLGQGPEFLTYFQNEAQLEKSRLLSDRFSAERPKGSFSTLEIQRTEQGDSAMYLCASSSPRIDRATNYGYTFGSGTRLTVV.

Here the CDR3 reads CAIPGLAGGASESTGELFF. CDR3 in DNA: TGTGCCATCCCAGGACTAGCGGGGGGGGCCTCGGAGAGCACCGGGGAGCTGTTTTTT. V usage is TRBV4-2 and J usage is TRBJ2-2, with 15 bases aligning to TRBD2. CDR3 size: 19 residues. Trimming took 10 bases from V and 4 from J; bases not matched to a gene: 16. Germline V gene lookup returns CDR1 LGHNA and CDR2 YNFKEQ.

This chain links TRBV4-1 with TRBJ1-2; D is uncertain. Germline V gene sequence: CDR1 MGHRA, CDR2 YSYEKL. The length of the CDR3 is 13 residues. V lost 0 bases and J lost 7, with 9 bases in between. CDR3 DNA: TGCGCCAGCAGCCAAGAGCGTCAAGCTGGCTACACCTTC. Translated, it gives CASSQERQAGYTF.